These 30 T cell receptor beta chains share one sample of origin, sequenced in a study of cytomegalovirus exposure and HLA in healthy donors. Clones were read by immunoSEQ multiplex PCR, and TCRdb kept only the in-frame ones, dropping some. This sample has roughly 120,000 clones, with about 90% found just once. The sample was PBMCs. The receptors here all came from a man aged 25-45 years in good health and CMV-seronegative.

The V gene is TRBV10-3, the J gene TRBJ2-5, with D possibly being TRBD1 (7 bases). CDR1 ENHRY and CDR2 SYGVKD come from the germline V gene. The ends were cut back, 4 bases at V and 5 bases at J, with 29 bases in the middle. The CDR3 is 19 amino acids. Written as DNA, the CDR3 is TGTGCCATCAGTGCAACCACAGGGGAGCTAGCGATGGGAGGTGAGACCCAGTACTTC. The encoded protein is CAISATTGELAMGGETQYF.

Concerning this clone itself: The same CDR3 arises from other DNA sequences in this sample as well. The chain joins TRBV6-5 to TRBJ1-2, with a tentative D call TRBD1 (6 bases). This CDR3 region has 14 residues. The V and J ends lost 6 bases and 0 bases respectively, with 11 bases between them. Germline V gene sequence: CDR1 MNHEY, CDR2 SVGAGI. CDR3 in DNA: TGTGCCAGCAGCAGGGACACCACTAACTATGGCTACACCTTC. This gives the protein CASSRDTTNYGYTF.

The V and J genes are TRBV16 and TRBJ1-4; no reliable D call. V lost 0 bases and J 10 bases, leaving 12 bases between the germline ends. Germline V gene data show CDR1 as KGHSY and CDR2 as FQNENV. The length of the CDR3 is 14 residues. The CDR3 sequence is CASSQSLSGGKLFF. CDR3 nucleotide sequence: TGTGCCAGCAGCCAATCCTTATCGGGAGGAAAACTGTTTTTT.

This clone showed up just a few times. This chain joins TRBV28 and TRBJ1-5, with D possibly matching TRBD1 (5 bases). There are 18 residues in the CDR3. The V gene's germline CDR1 is MDHEN and CDR2 SYDVKM. The V and J ends lost 5 bases and 0 bases respectively, with 20 bases between them. DNA for the CDR3: TGTGCCAGCAGTGGACTCCGGGACTTCTATGGTAGCAATCAGCCCCAGCATTTT. It codes for CASSGLRDFYGSNQPQHF.

The count of this clone is one. The chain is built from TRBV6-5 and TRBJ1-3; D is uncertain. V was clipped by 2 bases and J by 0 bases, with 8 bases between them. CDR3 length: 15 amino acids. Germline-derived CDR1 and CDR2 are MNHEY and SVGAGI. DNA for the CDR3: TGTGCCAGCAGTTACCAGATATTCTCTGGAAACACCATATATTTT. Translating it yields CASSYQIFSGNTIYF.

The count of this clone is one. This chain uses TRBV10-2 with TRBJ2-1; D might be TRBD2 (5 bases). Trimming cost V 6 bases and J 2 bases, with 11 bases left between them. CDR1 is WSHSY and CDR2 is SAAADI in the germline V gene. The CDR3 extends over 14 amino acids. CDR3 nucleotide sequence: TGCGCCAGCAGCGGGGTTAGGACCTACAATGAGCAGTTCTTC. Translation: CASSGVRTYNEQFF.

The rearrangement uses TRBV9 and TRBJ1-1; the D is unclear. Trimming cost V 1 base and J 1 base, with 14 bases left between them. Germline V CDR1 and CDR2: SGDLS, YYNGEE. This CDR3 is built from 16 residues. The CDR3 spells CASSVSPRGSNTEAFF. CDR3 in DNA: TGTGCCAGCAGCGTAAGCCCAAGAGGGTCGAACACTGAAGCTTTCTTT. Full variable domain (remainder filled in from reference TRBV9 and TRBJ1-1): DSGVTQTPKHLITATGQRVTLRCSPRSGDLSVYWYQQSLDQGLQFLIQYYNGEERAKGNILERFSAQQFPDLHSELNLSSLELGDSALYFCASSVSPRGSNTEAFFGQGTRLTVV.

With regard to this clone: This sequence may be a read error, since a much larger clone differs from it by one base. The chain couples TRBV6-5 to TRBJ1-1; D gene uncertain. Trimming pared 4 bases from V and 0 bases from J, leaving 6 bases between. The CDR3 is 13 residues long. The germline CDR1 and CDR2 sequences are MNHEY and SVGAGI. CDR3 residues: CASSSRMNTEAFF. DNA of the CDR3: TGTGCCAGCAGTTCCAGAATGAACACTGAAGCTTTCTTT.

The chain joins TRBV4-1 to TRBJ2-7, with 8 positions matching TRBD2. V shed 0 bases and J 5 bases; nucleotides not matched to a gene: 6. This CDR3 contains 15 residues. CDR1 is MGHRA and CDR2 is YSYEKL in the germline V gene. Here the CDR3 DNA reads TGCGCCAGCAGCCAAGATTCGGGGGGGTTCAACGAGCAGTACTTC. It codes for CASSQDSGGFNEQYF.

The genes are TRBV27 and TRBJ2-5; D gene ambiguous. V shed 3 bases and J shed 1 base, with 6 bases lying between them. CDR3 length: 13 residues. From germline, CDR1 is MNHEY and CDR2 SMNVEV (reference sequence). In nucleotides, the CDR3 is TGTGCCAGCAGTTTCGTCGGCCAAGAGACCCAGTACTTC. The encoded protein is CASSFVGQETQYF.

This chain connects TRBV15 to TRBJ2-1, with TRBD1 as a possible D gene (5 bases). The germline CDR1 and CDR2 sequences are LNHNV and YYDKDF (reference sequence). With 4 bases removed from V and 4 bases from J, the gap between germline ends came to 14 bases. The CDR3 contains 15 residues. As DNA, the CDR3 is TGTGCCACCAGCAAAGCAGGGCAAAGGTACAATGAGCAGTTCTTC. Translated, it gives CATSKAGQRYNEQFF.

The CDR3 DNA is TGTGCCAGCAGCTTTGGACAGTCTTACGAGCAGTACTTC. Residues: CASSFGQSYEQYF. This rearrangement joins TRBV5-6 to TRBJ2-7; D perhaps matches TRBD1 (6 bases). The CDR3 consists of 13 residues. Germline lookup yields CDR1 SGHDT and CDR2 YYEEEE. With 2 bases removed from V and 4 bases from J, the gap between germline ends came to 10 bases. Full variable domain (remainder filled in from reference TRBV5-6 and TRBJ2-7): DAGVTQSPTHLIKTRGQQVTLRCSPKSGHDTVSWYQQALGQGPQFIFQYYEEEERQRGNFPDRFSGHQFPNYSSELNVNALLLGDSALYLCASSFGQSYEQYFGPGTRLTVT.

This clone is a singleton in its sample. The gene calls are TRBV5-1 and TRBJ1-5; D remains unclear. V was pared by 4 bases and J by 6 bases, with 14 bases between. Germline loops: CDR1 SGHRS, CDR2 YFSETQ. This CDR3 has 14 residues. The chain's CDR3 is CASSKTWPSQPQHF. The CDR3 DNA reads TGCGCCAGCAGCAAAACATGGCCAAGTCAGCCCCAGCATTTT. Full variable domain (remainder filled in from reference TRBV5-1 and TRBJ1-5): KAGVTQTPRYLIKTRGQQVTLSCSPISGHRSVSWYQQTPGQGLQFLFEYFSETQRNKGNFPGRFSGRQFSNSRSEMNVSTLELGDSALYLCASSKTWPSQPQHFGDGTRLSIL.

The CDR3 sequence: CASSPGTGPGETQYF. The CDR3 nucleotides read TGTGCCAGCAGCCCCGGGACAGGCCCCGGGGAGACCCAGTACTTC. V usage is TRBV9 and J usage is TRBJ2-5; 8 positions agree with TRBD1. V trimming: 4 bases; J trimming: 5 bases; junction bases outside the gene matches: 10. This CDR3 comprises 15 residues. CDR1 and CDR2 (germline): SGDLS, YYNGEE. Combining the CDR3 with reference TRBV9 and TRBJ2-5 gives the whole variable domain DSGVTQTPKHLITATGQRVTLRCSPRSGDLSVYWYQQSLDQGLQFLIQYYNGEERAKGNILERFSAQQFPDLHSELNLSSLELGDSALYFCASSPGTGPGETQYFGPGTRLLVL.

The V call is TRBV6-1, the J call TRBJ1-5, with D perhaps matching TRBD1 (5 bases). CDR3 length: 15 residues. Germline V gives CDR1 MNHNS, CDR2 SASEGT. V shed 2 bases and J shed 4 bases, with 12 bases lying between them. The CDR3, as DNA: TGTGCCAGCAGTGAATATGGGGCCCTGAATCAGCCCCAGCATTTT. The encoded protein is CASSEYGALNQPQHF.

V usage is TRBV19 and J usage is TRBJ1-5; maybe TRBD1 (5 bases). The CDR3 sequence is 19 residues long. Trimming pared 6 bases from V and 3 bases from J, leaving 27 bases between. Germline V gives CDR1 LNHDA, CDR2 SQIVND (reference sequence). CDR3 residues: CASSPWREGGVLSNQPQHF. The CDR3 DNA sequence: TGTGCCAGTAGCCCTTGGCGGGAGGGAGGGGTCCTTTCCAATCAGCCCCAGCATTTT.

The J gene is TRBJ2-4, the V gene TRBV28, with TRBD2 matching over 7 bases. Germline assignment: CDR1 MDHEN and CDR2 SYDVKM. The CDR3 is 14 amino acids. Germline trimming cut 5 bases from V and 7 bases from J; bases unmatched to any gene: 8. The CDR3 loop reads CASSPIYGGNIQYF. CDR3 coding DNA: TGTGCCAGCAGTCCAATATACGGGGGGAACATTCAGTACTTC.

The chain has TRBV13 and TRBJ2-2, with D possibly matching TRBD1 (6 bases). This CDR3 spans 14 amino acids. V was clipped by 0 bases and J by 8 bases, with 10 bases between them. The germline CDR1 and CDR2 sequences are PRHDT and FYEKMQ (reference sequence). CDR3 sequence: CASSLGTGRGELFF. In DNA form, the CDR3 reads TGTGCCAGCAGCTTAGGCACAGGGCGTGGGGAGCTGTTTTTT.

The chain's CDR3 is CASSYSTGHETQYF. The CDR3 region has the DNA TGTGCCAGCAGTTACTCGACAGGGCACGAGACCCAGTACTTC. The chain couples TRBV6-5 to TRBJ2-5, with 7 bases lining up with TRBD1. CDR3 length: 14 amino acids. Unmatched junction bases numbered 3, after V lost 0 bases and J lost 5 bases. In germline, CDR1 is MNHEY, CDR2 SVGAGI.

The V and J genes are TRBV18 and TRBJ2-1; the D is unclear. Germline V gives CDR1 KGHSH, CDR2 LQKENI. The CDR3 is 12 amino acids. V lost 6 bases and J 10 bases, leaving 13 bases between the germline ends. This CDR3 reads CASSSSVLEQFF. The CDR3 nucleotides are TGTGCCAGCTCCTCCTCGGTACTCGAGCAGTTCTTC.

This sequence joins TRBV7-2 and TRBJ2-5; a weak D match, TRBD2 (7 bases). CDR3 length: 15 residues. The germline CDR1 and CDR2 sequences are SGHTA and FQGNSA. Between the trimmed V and J ends, which lost 1 base and 4 bases, there was a span of 13 bases. The CDR3 loop reads CASSLEGGPGETQYF. The CDR3 DNA reads as TGTGCCAGCAGCTTAGAGGGGGGGCCGGGAGAGACCCAGTACTTC.

This CDR3 reads CAREVGNGTEAFF. Here the CDR3 DNA reads TGTGCCAGGGAGGTGGGGAATGGCACTGAAGCTTTCTTT. The rearrangement joins TRBV6-1 to TRBJ1-1; D is unresolved. The CDR3 has 13 amino acids. V was trimmed by 9 bases and J by 4 bases, leaving 15 bases between them. CDR1 and CDR2 from the germline V gene are MNHNS and SASEGT.

The chain employs TRBV19 and TRBJ2-7; TRBD1 is a possible D gene (5 bases). Per germline, CDR1 LNHDA and CDR2 SQIVND (reference sequence). Trimming removed 5 bases at V and 5 bases at J, with 10 bases between. This CDR3 is 12 amino acids long. CDR3 in DNA: TGTGCCAGTAGTCAGGGTGGAAACGAGCAGTACTTC. It codes for CASSQGGNEQYF. The full variable domain, rest sourced from reference TRBV19 and TRBJ2-7, is DGGITQSPKYLFRKEGQNVTLSCEQNLNHDAMYWYRQDPGQGLRLIYYSQIVNDFQKGDIAEGYSVSREKKESFPLTVTSAQKNPTAFYLCASSQGGNEQYFGPGTRLTVT.

The chain recombines TRBV27 with TRBJ2-3; D is unclear. Trimming left V 6 bases short and J 6 bases short, with 13 bases between. CDR3 length: 13 residues. Looked up from germline, CDR1 is MNHEY and CDR2 is SMNVEV (reference sequence). The CDR3: CASSTTLVDTQYF. CDR3 nucleotide sequence: TGTGCCAGCAGCACAACCTTGGTGGATACGCAGTATTTT.

The rearrangement links TRBV27 to TRBJ2-2; maybe TRBD1 (6 bases). The length of the CDR3 is 18 residues. The V end lost 6 bases, the J end lost 0 bases, and 20 bases lay between the germline ends. CDR1 and CDR2 from the germline V gene are MNHEY and SMNVEV (reference sequence). CDR3 amino acids: CASSVTAYRATNTGELFF. CDR3 nucleotide sequence: TGTGCCAGCAGCGTTACTGCATACAGGGCTACGAACACCGGGGAGCTGTTTTTT.

The chain recombines TRBV28 with TRBJ1-2; D perhaps matches TRBD1 (5 bases). The CDR3 sequence is 16 residues long. Germline CDR1 is MDHEN and CDR2 is SYDVKM. The V end lost 5 bases, the J end lost 4 bases, and 20 bases lay between the germline ends. The CDR3 bases are TGTGCCAGCAGTCCGATCCTAGCGAAGCAGGGCTATGGCTACACCTTC. This gives the protein CASSPILAKQGYGYTF.

The V gene is TRBV19, the J gene TRBJ2-3; D ambiguous. This CDR3 comprises 12 residues. Trimming cost V 9 bases and J 4 bases, with 11 bases left between them. Germline CDR1 LNHDA, CDR2 SQIVND (reference sequence). The CDR3 nucleotides are TGTGCCAGCTCCCTAGGCCCAGATACGCAGTATTTT. The encoded protein is CASSLGPDTQYF. The complete variable domain, with remaining parts taken from reference TRBV19 and TRBJ2-3, reads DGGITQSPKYLFRKEGQNVTLSCEQNLNHDAMYWYRQDPGQGLRLIYYSQIVNDFQKGDIAEGYSVSREKKESFPLTVTSAQKNPTAFYLCASSLGPDTQYFGPGTRLTVL.

The chain links TRBV2 to TRBJ2-7; a weak D match, TRBD1 (7 bases). Trimming cost V 11 bases and J 4 bases, with 15 bases left between them. Per the germline V gene, CDR1 is SNHLY and CDR2 is FYNNEI. The length of the CDR3 is 12 residues. The CDR3 DNA sequence: TGTGCCGGTCACTCAGGGGGGTACGAGCAGTACTTC. This codes for CAGHSGGYEQYF.

The CDR3 region has the DNA TGTGCCAGCAGTCTGACAGGGACTAATGAAAAACTGTTTTTT. As protein: CASSLTGTNEKLFF. This chain joins TRBV27 and TRBJ1-4, with TRBD1 identical over 7 bases. With 5 bases clipped from V and 2 bases from J, the junction kept 2 bases outside the gene matches. Germline values: CDR1 MNHEY, CDR2 SMNVEV (reference sequence). CDR3 length: 14 amino acids.

This clone showed up just once. V and J are TRBV5-1 and TRBJ1-4; D perhaps matches TRBD1 (6 bases). CDR1 SGHRS and CDR2 YFSETQ come from the germline V gene. V shed 3 bases and J shed 6 bases, with 12 bases lying between them. CDR3 size: 14 residues. The DNA for the CDR3 is TGCGCCAGCAGCTCGCAGGGGAGGGATGAAAAACTGTTTTTT. Encoded protein: CASSSQGRDEKLFF.